These T cell receptor beta chains were read from a single sample in a study of shared clonotypes between healthy human individuals. Clones were read by immunoSEQ multiplex PCR, and TCRdb kept only the in-frame ones, dropping some. Of about 2.2 million clones in the sample, roughly 91% were seen once. The sequenced sample consisted of naive CD8+ T cells from PBMCs. The receptors here all came from a man between 18 and 35 years old in good health. Some clones in this sample may be carry-over from other donors' samples. The CDR3 runs from the conserved cysteine through the conserved F or W. Each record gives: clone size, V gene, D gene, J gene, CDR3 protein, CDR3 DNA. The D gene is left open where the match is weak. Clone size is not always given. Where it is, it says once, few, many or a class for expanded clones.

>NA|TRBV2|TRBD1|TRBJ1-2
CASLDREEYGYTF
TGTGCCAGCCTGGACAGGGAGGAGTACGGCTACACCTTC
>once|TRBV5-5|TRBD1|TRBJ1-2
CASSSPRTGAITNYGYTF
TGTGCCAGCAGCTCTCCGCGGACAGGGGCGATAACTAACTATGGCTACACCTTC
>NA|TRBV19|TRBD1|TRBJ1-1
CASSIRDSYNTEAFF
TGTGCCAGTAGTATCAGGGACAGTTATAACACTGAAGCTTTCTTT
>few|TRBV27|TRBD1|TRBJ1-1
CASSPRTGGDTEAFF
TGTGCCAGCAGTCCAAGGACAGGGGGCGACACTGAAGCTTTCTTT
>NA|TRBV9|TRBD2|TRBJ2-7
CASTTGGRPSDEQYF
TGTGCCAGCACCACGGGGGGGCGACCCTCCGACGAGCAGTACTTC
>NA|TRBV29-1|TRBD2|TRBJ2-1
CSVEVASGRWDEQFF
TGCAGCGTTGAAGTCGCTAGCGGGAGATGGGATGAGCAGTTCTTC
>NA|TRBV9|NA|TRBJ2-2
CASSVSAGELFF
TGTGCCAGCAGCGTTTCAGCCGGGGAGCTGTTTTTT
>NA|TRBV6-5|TRBD2|TRBJ2-1
CASSYRGLAISEQFF
TGTGCCAGCAGTTACAGAGGACTAGCTATCTCTGAGCAGTTCTTC
>NA|TRBV27|TRBD2|TRBJ2-7
CASSHLPGTSGNNEQYF
TGTGCCAGCAGTCACCTGCCAGGGACTAGCGGGAACAACGAGCAGTACTTC
>NA|TRBV4-2|TRBD2|TRBJ2-3
CASSQDRRIAGGPSTDTQYF
TGTGCCAGCAGCCAAGATCGGAGGATAGCGGGAGGGCCGAGCACAGATACGCAGTATTTT
>NA|TRBV5-1|TRBD1|TRBJ1-1
CASSPGTGVREAFF
TGCGCCAGCAGCCCCGGGACAGGGGTGCGTGAAGCTTTCTTT
>NA|TRBV7-9|NA|TRBJ1-1
CASSLVPARNTEAFF
TGTGCCAGCAGCTTAGTTCCTGCCCGGAACACTGAAGCTTTCTTT
>NA|TRBV28|TRBD1|TRBJ2-7
CASSLGTGYEQYF
TGTGCCAGCAGTCTCGGGACAGGGTACGAGCAGTACTTC
>NA|TRBV6-5|NA|TRBJ2-7
CASSYSSRPYYEQYF
TGTGCCAGCAGTTACTCCTCTAGACCGTACTACGAGCAGTACTTC
>NA|TRBV7-9|NA|TRBJ1-1
CASSLDWAGNTEAFF
TGTGCCAGCAGCTTAGACTGGGCGGGGAACACTGAAGCTTTCTTT
>NA|TRBV6-5|TRBD2|TRBJ2-5
CASSPQLTSVETQYF
TGTGCCAGCAGCCCACAACTCACTAGCGTCGAGACCCAGTACTTC
>NA|TRBV19|TRBD2|TRBJ2-3
CASSPGGRIRTDTQYF
TGTGCCAGTAGCCCGGGGGGACGGATCCGCACAGATACGCAGTATTTT
>NA|TRBV5-1|NA|TRBJ2-7
CASSLVGAAYEQYF
TGCGCCAGCAGCTTGGTTGGGGCGGCCTACGAGCAGTACTTC
>NA|TRBV14|NA|TRBJ1-2
CASSSQGINYGYTF
TGTGCCAGCAGCTCTCAGGGGATTAACTATGGCTACACCTTC
>NA|TRBV6-5|NA|TRBJ2-7
CASSYSLQRYEQYF
TGTGCCAGCAGTTACTCCCTACAGAGATACGAGCAGTACTTC
>NA|TRBV4-1|NA|TRBJ2-7
CASSQGTDSSYEQYF
TGCGCCAGCAGCCAAGGGACGGATAGCTCCTACGAGCAGTACTTC
>NA|TRBV7-6|NA|TRBJ2-2
CASQGLTDTGELFF
TGTGCCAGCCAAGGGCTAACAGACACCGGGGAGCTGTTTTTT
>once|TRBV6-5|TRBD1|TRBJ1-5
CASKTNRGFNQPQHF
TGTGCCAGCAAGACTAACAGGGGGTTCAATCAGCCCCAGCATTTT
>NA|TRBV6-1|TRBD1|TRBJ1-5
CASSRDRAPNQPQHF
TGTGCCAGCAGCCGGGACAGGGCCCCTAATCAGCCCCAGCATTTT
>NA|TRBV11-2|NA|TRBJ2-7
CASSLGGVGEQYF
TGTGCCAGCAGCTTAGGCGGGGTCGGTGAGCAGTACTTC
>NA|TRBV4-2|TRBD1|TRBJ1-5
CASSQGQGSNQPQHF
TGTGCCAGCAGCCAAGGACAGGGAAGCAATCAGCCCCAGCATTTT
>once|TRBV4-1|TRBD1|TRBJ1-5
CASSQVRGQQTYSNQPQHF
TGCGCCAGCAGCCAAGTCCGGGGACAGCAAACGTATAGCAATCAGCCCCAGCATTTT
>NA|TRBV19|TRBD2|TRBJ2-1
CASNLAGYNEQFF
TGTGCCAGTAATCTAGCGGGTTACAATGAGCAGTTCTTC
>NA|TRBV15|NA|TRBJ2-7
CATSRDRGNSGRHTGEQYF
TGTGCCACCAGCAGAGATAGGGGAAATAGCGGGCGACACACAGGGGAGCAGTACTTC
>once|TRBV12-5|NA|TRBJ2-1
CASGSPDYMGSYNEQFF
TGTGCTAGTGGTTCGCCTGACTACATGGGCTCCTACAATGAGCAGTTCTTC
>NA|TRBV4-1|NA|TRBJ2-7
CASSQRVSYEQYF
TGCGCCAGCAGCCAACGTGTATCCTACGAGCAGTACTTC
>NA|TRBV27|NA|TRBJ2-4
CASSLSPGTAKNIQYF
TGTGCCAGCAGTTTATCCCCCGGGACGGCTAAAAACATTCAGTACTTC
>NA|TRBV6-1|TRBD1|TRBJ1-2
CASSEHPRQGKGYTF
TGTGCCAGCAGTGAACACCCCCGACAGGGAAAGGGCTACACCTTC
>once|TRBV10-3|TRBD1|TRBJ2-1
CAISESPPGDRGDFEQFF
TGTGCCATCAGTGAGTCCCCCCCGGGGGACAGGGGTGACTTTGAGCAGTTCTTC
>NA|TRBV5-6|NA|TRBJ2-5
CASSWTEMQETQYF
TGTGCCAGCAGCTGGACTGAGATGCAAGAGACCCAGTACTTC
>NA|TRBV27|TRBD1|TRBJ2-6
CASSPHPGGQGISGANVLTF
TGTGCCAGCAGCCCCCACCCTGGGGGACAGGGAATCTCTGGGGCCAACGTCCTGACTTTC
>few|TRBV19|NA|TRBJ1-1
CASSTLNRARSEAFF
TGTGCCAGTAGCACCCTAAACAGGGCGAGGTCTGAAGCTTTCTTT
>NA|TRBV28|NA|TRBJ1-4
CASKRGRTNEKLFF
TGTGCCAGCAAGAGGGGCAGAACTAATGAAAAACTGTTTTTT
>few|TRBV27|NA|TRBJ1-1
CASSFPRTEAFF
TGTGCCAGCAGTTTCCCCCGGACTGAAGCTTTCTTT
>NA|TRBV6-5|TRBD2|TRBJ2-7
CASSPGGGEQYF
TGTGCCAGCAGTCCCGGGGGGGGAGAGCAGTACTTC
>NA|TRBV27|TRBD2|TRBJ2-4
CASSPETSSILAKNIQYF
TGTGCCAGCAGTCCGGAGACTAGCTCGATCCTAGCCAAAAACATTCAGTACTTC
>few|TRBV4-3|NA|TRBJ1-1
CASSQDHEGRDTEAFF
TGCGCCAGCAGCCAAGATCACGAGGGGCGAGATACTGAAGCTTTCTTT
>NA|TRBV6-1|NA|TRBJ1-2
CASSEALEGRTYGYTF
TGTGCCAGCAGTGAAGCGCTTGAGGGGCGCACCTATGGCTACACCTTC
>once|TRBV27|NA|TRBJ1-1
CASNTHQESWTEAFF
TGTGCCAGCAATACCCACCAGGAGAGTTGGACTGAAGCTTTCTTT
>NA|TRBV7-6|TRBD1|TRBJ1-1
CASSLNRGREAFF
TGTGCCAGCAGCTTAAACAGGGGGCGGGAAGCTTTCTTT
>NA|TRBV7-8|NA|TRBJ1-5
CASSLALSGGDQPQHF
TGTGCCAGCAGCTTAGCTCTGTCTGGGGGGGATCAGCCCCAGCATTTT
>NA|TRBV28|TRBD2|TRBJ2-7
CASAGLDGGKSSYEQYF
TGTGCCAGCGCCGGCCTCGACGGGGGGAAGAGCTCCTACGAGCAGTACTTC
>NA|TRBV29-1|NA|TRBJ2-7
CSVRGGDRYEQYF
TGCAGCGTCAGAGGTGGGGACCGCTACGAGCAGTACTTC
>NA|TRBV7-8|NA|TRBJ2-1
CASRTDDEQFF
TGTGCCAGCAGAACGGACGATGAGCAGTTCTTC
>NA|TRBV27|TRBD1|TRBJ1-2
CASSLFGTGAGYTF
TGTGCCAGCAGTTTATTCGGGACAGGGGCTGGCTACACCTTC
>NA|TRBV15|NA|TRBJ2-3
CATSSRGFGTQYF
TGTGCCACCAGCAGCCGGGGGTTCGGAACGCAGTATTTT
>once|TRBV19|NA|TRBJ2-5
CASTGRGETQYF
TGTGCCAGTACCGGCAGGGGTGAGACCCAGTACTTC
>NA|TRBV27|TRBD2|TRBJ2-1
CASSNDQTSGRDNEQFF
TGTGCCAGCAGCAATGATCAGACTAGCGGTAGGGACAATGAGCAGTTCTTC
>NA|TRBV27|TRBD2|TRBJ2-7
CASSLSPLAGVYNDYEQYF
TGTGCCAGCAGTTTATCCCCCCTAGCGGGAGTTTATAATGACTACGAGCAGTACTTC
>NA|TRBV9|NA|TRBJ2-1
CASSATLAVNEQFF
TGTGCCAGCAGCGCAACGCTAGCAGTCAATGAGCAGTTCTTC